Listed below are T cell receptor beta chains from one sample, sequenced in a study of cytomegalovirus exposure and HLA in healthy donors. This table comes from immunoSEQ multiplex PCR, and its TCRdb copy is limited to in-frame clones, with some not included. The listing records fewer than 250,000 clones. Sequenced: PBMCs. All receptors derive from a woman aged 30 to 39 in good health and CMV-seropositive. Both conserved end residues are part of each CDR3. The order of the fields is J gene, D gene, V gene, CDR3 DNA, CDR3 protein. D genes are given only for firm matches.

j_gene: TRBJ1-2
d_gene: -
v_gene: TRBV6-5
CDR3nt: TGTGCCAGCAGCACAGGGATAGACTATGGCTACACCTTC
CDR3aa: CASSTGIDYGYTF

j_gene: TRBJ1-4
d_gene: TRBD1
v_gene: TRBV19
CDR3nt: TGTGCCAGTAGTATAGCGGGGACAGGCGGAGAAAAACTGTTTTTT
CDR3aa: CASSIAGTGGEKLFF

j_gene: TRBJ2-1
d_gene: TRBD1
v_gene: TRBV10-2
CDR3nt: TGCGCCAGCTCTAAGGGGGCTTACAATGAGCAGTTCTTC
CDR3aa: CASSKGAYNEQFF

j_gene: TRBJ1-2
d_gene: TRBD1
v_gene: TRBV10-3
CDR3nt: TGTGCCATCAGTGCAGGGACAGTTAACTATGGCTACACCTTC
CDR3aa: CAISAGTVNYGYTF

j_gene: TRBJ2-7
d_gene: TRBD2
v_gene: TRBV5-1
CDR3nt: TGCGCCAGCAGCTCGGGGGGGACCACACGCTACGAGCAGTACTTC
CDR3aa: CASSSGGTTRYEQYF

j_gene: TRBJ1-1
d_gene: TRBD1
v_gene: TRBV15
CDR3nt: TGTGCCACCGTCAGAGACAGGGGTGGGGTCAACACTGAAGCTTTCTTT
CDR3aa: CATVRDRGGVNTEAFF

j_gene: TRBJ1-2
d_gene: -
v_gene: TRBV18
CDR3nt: TGTGCCAGCTCACCATCGGGGGTAGTACATGGCTACACCTTC
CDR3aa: CASSPSGVVHGYTF

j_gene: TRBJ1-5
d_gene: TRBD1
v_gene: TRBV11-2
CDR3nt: TGTGCCAGCAGCTGGACAGGGGGAGGAGATCAGCCCCAGCATTTT
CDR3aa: CASSWTGGGDQPQHF

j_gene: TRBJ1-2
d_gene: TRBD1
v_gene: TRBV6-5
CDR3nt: TGTGCCAGCAGTTACCTAACAGGGGAGCGTGGCTACACCTTC
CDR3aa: CASSYLTGERGYTF

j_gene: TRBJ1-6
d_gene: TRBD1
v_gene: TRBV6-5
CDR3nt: TGTGCCAGCAGTTTTACGACAGGGCAGATACCCCTCCACTTT
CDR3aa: CASSFTTGQIPLHF